The entry below gives a single T cell receptor (beta chain) sequence along with its context. The antigen is undetermined. Regarding time point: pretreatment peripheral blood. Patients' urothelial carcinoma was locally advanced or metastatic. The sample is drawn from a study of PD-L1 blockade in urothelial cancer. As for the study in general: Blood samples contained a median 141,255 T cells.

Study observations and caveats: Clones that were tumor-associated expanded more in the blood of durable-benefit patients at 3 weeks.

Method: immunoSEQ multiplex PCR; TCRdb's copy keeps in-frame clones and lacks some. Among 95,000 to 100,000 clones listed, over 75% were seen once. V dropped 4 bases and J dropped 5; count of bases not matched to a gene: 7. The CDR3 runs to 13 residues. Germline values: CDR1 SQVTM, CDR2 ANQGSEA. This clonotype was obtained from a man aged 55 to 70 with urothelial cancer. The chain is built from TRBV29-1 and TRBJ2-5; 7 positions match TRBD2. The sample here was PBMCs, taken around atezolizumab (anti-PD-L1) treatment. The CDR3 spells CSVVGGLAETQYF. CDR3 nucleotides: TGCAGCGTTGTGGGAGGGTTAGCCGAGACCCAGTACTTC. Full variable domain (missing parts from reference TRBV29-1 and TRBJ2-5): SAVISQKPSRDICQRGTSLTIQCQVDSQVTMMFWYRQQPGQSLTLIATANQGSEATYESGFVIDKFPISRPNLTFSTLTVSNMSPEDSSIYLCSVVGGLAETQYFGPGTRLLVL.